The text below deals with one T cell receptor (beta chain). This specimen belongs to a study of Tregs in tolerant kidney transplant recipients. Generated by immunoSEQ multiplex PCR, the TCRdb table keeps only in-frame clones and is missing some. The table records about 66,000 clones, roughly 90% of them present only once. This CDR3 is 17 amino acids long. Germline CDR1 is SEHNR and CDR2 is FQNEAQ (reference sequence). Trimming at V came to 1 base and at J to 5 bases, leaving 10 bases not matched to a gene. The clonotype was recovered from a human donor who received a combined kidney and bone marrow transplant. The sample was CD8+ T cells from blood, taken before the transplant. The V and J genes are TRBV7-9 and TRBJ2-7; 11 nucleotides match TRBD2. CDR3 loop: CASSLEPLTSGINEQYF. For the CDR3, the DNA is TGTGCCAGCAGCTTAGAGCCCCTGACTAGCGGGATTAACGAGCAGTACTTC.